What follows is one TCR beta chain and its context. This sample is part of a study of blood T cell repertoires in COVID-19. TCRdb's copy holds only in-frame clones and misses some; the assay was immunoSEQ multiplex PCR. The data show fewer than 500,000 clones, 80% to 90% seen once. This receptor was obtained from a man aged 25 to 40 who had recovered from COVID-19. The sequenced material came from PBMCs or T cells enriched from blood (not recorded which).

CDR3 protein: CASSSGGGNQPQHF. In DNA, the CDR3 is TGTGCCAGCAGTTCGGGGGGAGGGAATCAGCCCCAGCATTTT. This chain links TRBV6-5 with TRBJ1-5; TRBD1 might be the D (5 bases). CDR3 length: 14 amino acids. Germline assignment: CDR1 MNHEY and CDR2 SVGAGI. The V gene lost 4 bases and the J gene lost 4 bases, with 11 bases spanning the gap.